Below are 30 T cell receptor beta chains sequenced from a single sample in a study of blood T cell repertoires in COVID-19. The protocol was immunoSEQ multiplex PCR, while the TCRdb copy is restricted to in-frame clones and leaves out a portion. The table shows around 370,000 clones, with 85% to 90% occurring only once. Material for sequencing was peripheral blood. These receptors came from a woman aged 50 to 65 with COVID-19, enrolled during active disease.

The chain is built from TRBV4-1 and TRBJ2-2; tentative D call: TRBD1 (5 bases). Between the trimmed V and J ends, which lost 1 base and 6 bases, there was a span of 12 bases. Germline-derived CDR1 and CDR2 are MGHRA and YSYEKL. The CDR3 is 15 residues long. The CDR3 DNA follows: TGCGCCAGCAGCCAAGGGTCGGCAGGGCCCGGGGAGCTGTTTTTT. Amino acids: CASSQGSAGPGELFF.

The chain has TRBV9 and TRBJ2-1, with 10 bases that match TRBD2. Germline CDR1 SGDLS, CDR2 YYNGEE. The CDR3 is 15 amino acids. With 2 bases clipped from V and 6 bases from J, the junction kept 5 bases outside the gene matches. The CDR3, as DNA: TGTGCCAGCAGCGTGGGACTAGCGTTCGCCAATGAGCAGTTCTTC. Translated, it gives CASSVGLAFANEQFF.

The chain links TRBV27 to TRBJ2-3; D unclear. Germline values: CDR1 MNHEY, CDR2 SMNVEV (reference sequence). The CDR3 is made up of 15 amino acids. V shed 8 bases and J shed 3 bases, with 18 bases lying between them. This CDR3 is CASDQAILSTDTQYF. CDR3 bases: TGTGCCAGCGACCAGGCAATTTTATCGACAGATACGCAGTATTTT.

The chain carries TRBV5-1 and TRBJ2-5; the D is unclear. Trimming shortened V by 2 bases and J by 5 bases, and 16 bases separated the two germline ends. CDR1 is SGHRS and CDR2 is YFSETQ in the germline V gene. CDR3 length: 15 amino acids. CDR3 protein: CASSFHLTDRETQYF. As DNA, the CDR3 is TGCGCCAGCAGCTTTCACCTAACAGACCGGGAGACCCAGTACTTC. The variable domain in full, completed from reference TRBV5-1 and TRBJ2-5, reads KAGVTQTPRYLIKTRGQQVTLSCSPISGHRSVSWYQQTPGQGLQFLFEYFSETQRNKGNFPGRFSGRQFSNSRSEMNVSTLELGDSALYLCASSFHLTDRETQYFGPGTRLLVL.

V usage is TRBV7-9 and J usage is TRBJ2-7; possible D gene TRBD2, 6 bases. Trimming removed 1 base at V and 7 bases at J, with 26 bases between. The germline V gene encodes CDR1 SEHNR and CDR2 FQNEAQ (reference sequence). The CDR3 loop spans 18 amino acids. The CDR3 coding sequence is TGTGCCAGCAGCTTAGTTCCGGAGGGGTCCGGCGTACTAGTTGAGCAGTACTTC. Protein: CASSLVPEGSGVLVEQYF.

The chain employs TRBV6-5 and TRBJ1-2; D gene uncertain. The CDR3 runs 10 residues. V shed 9 bases and J shed 5 bases, with 7 bases lying between them. Germline V gene data show CDR1 as MNHEY and CDR2 as SVGAGI. CDR3: CASQLYGYTF. DNA for the CDR3: TGTGCCAGTCAATTGTATGGCTACACCTTC.

The chain uses TRBV6-5 and TRBJ1-1; D call uncertain. From germline, CDR1 is MNHEY and CDR2 SVGAGI. Trimming took 4 bases from V and 5 from J, leaving 17 bases between them. The CDR3 runs to 15 residues. In DNA, the CDR3 is TGTGCCAGCAGTTCCCCTAGCCGTGGCGGAACTGAAGCTTTCTTT. The encoded protein is CASSSPSRGGTEAFF.

This clone came up once. This sequence joins TRBV4-2 and TRBJ2-5; 11 nucleotides align to TRBD2. Germline CDR1 is LGHNA and CDR2 is YNFKEQ. This CDR3 region has 17 residues. V trimming: 4 bases; J trimming: 5 bases; junction bases outside the gene matches: 12. The CDR3 is CASSPSGTSGGGETQYF. CDR3 nucleotides: TGTGCCAGCAGCCCGTCCGGGACTAGCGGAGGGGGGGAGACCCAGTACTTC.

J is TRBJ1-2 and V is TRBV7-9; 8 nucleotides agree with TRBD1. CDR1 and CDR2 (germline): SEHNR, FQNEAQ (reference sequence). V gave up 2 bases and J gave up 12 bases; unmatched junction bases: 8. The CDR3 consists of 13 residues. The CDR3 DNA reads TGTGCCAGCAGCTTACAGACGACAGGGGCCGACACCTTC. This codes for CASSLQTTGADTF. Using reference TRBV7-9 and TRBJ1-2 for the parts outside the CDR3, the full variable domain is DTGVSQNPRHKITKRGQNVTFRCDPISEHNRLYWYRQTLGQGPEFLTYFQNEAQLEKSRLLSDRFSAERPKGSFSTLEIQRTEQGDSAMYLCASSLQTTGADTFGSGTRLTVV.

This clone was detected only once. The chain uses TRBV6-5 and TRBJ1-5; D ambiguous. From germline, CDR1 is MNHEY and CDR2 SVGAGI. The CDR3 has 14 residues. The V end was cut by 5 bases, the J end by 1 base, with 9 bases between. CDR3 sequence (DNA): TGTGCCAGCAGTCGACTAGTCAGCAATCAGCCCCAGCATTTT. Its protein product is CASSRLVSNQPQHF.

The chain combines TRBV19 with TRBJ2-2; no firm D call. The germline gives CDR1 LNHDA, CDR2 SQIVND (reference sequence). This CDR3 is built from 15 residues. The V end lost 3 bases, the J end lost 7 bases, and 15 bases lay between the germline ends. The CDR3 loop reads CASSMHQVQDGELFF. CDR3 DNA sequence: TGTGCCAGTAGTATGCACCAGGTGCAGGACGGGGAGCTGTTTTTT.

This clone appeared once. The J gene is TRBJ2-7, the V gene TRBV18; 10 nucleotides match TRBD1. The V segment lost 6 bases and the J segment 5 bases; nucleotides outside the gene matches: 4. The CDR3 contains 13 residues. Germline loops: CDR1 KGHSH, CDR2 LQKENI. The CDR3 reads CASSGGQGNEQYF. DNA for the CDR3: TGTGCCAGCTCCGGGGGACAGGGGAACGAGCAGTACTTC.

This rearrangement joins TRBV6-1 to TRBJ2-7; the match to TRBD1 covers 10 bases. CDR3 length: 15 amino acids. The junction had 5 bases not matched to a gene; V was cut back by 2 bases and J by 4 bases. From germline, CDR1 is MNHNS and CDR2 SASEGT. Here the CDR3 reads CASSEQGQGRYEQYF. CDR3 nucleotide sequence: TGTGCCAGCAGTGAACAGGGACAGGGGCGATACGAGCAGTACTTC.

The V and J genes are TRBV5-4 and TRBJ2-3; TRBD2 aligns across 12 bases. The CDR3 extends over 13 amino acids. Trimming removed 4 bases from V and 13 bases from J; junction bases left unmatched: 7. Germline lookup yields CDR1 SGHNT and CDR2 YYREEE (reference sequence). As DNA, the CDR3 is TGTGCCAGCAGCCCTCAAGGACTAGCGGGAAAGTATTTT. This codes for CASSPQGLAGKYF.

For this clone: An end of the junction does not agree with germline; a read error may underlie this. J is TRBJ2-2 and V is TRBV7-7, with D possibly matching TRBD1 (6 bases). The CDR3 sequence is 14 residues long. CDR1 is SSHAT, CDR2 FNYEAQ, per germline (reference sequence). This chain's CDR3 is CASSMTGFTGELFF. DNA of the CDR3: TGTGCTAGCAGCATGACAGGATTCACCGGGGAGCTGTTTTTT. The variable domain in full, completed from reference TRBV7-7 and TRBJ2-2, reads GAGVSQSPRYKVTKRGQDVTLRCDPISSHATLYWYQQALGQGPEFLTYFNYEAQPDKSGLPSDRFSAERPEGSISTLTIQRTEQRDSAMYRCASSMTGFTGELFFGEGSRLTVL.

This clone turned up a few times. The chain is built from TRBV30 and TRBJ2-2, with D maybe TRBD2 (5 bases). Germline CDR1 and CDR2: GTSNPN and SVGIG (reference sequence). Trimming took off 1 base at V and 4 bases at J, with 16 bases between the two ends. This CDR3 contains 16 residues. The CDR3 region has the DNA TGTGCCTGGAGTGGGAGGAGTAGACATATCACCGGGGAGCTGTTTTTT. It specifies CAWSGRSRHITGELFF.

The V gene is TRBV29-1, the J gene TRBJ2-5; no reliable D call. CDR1 and CDR2 (germline): SQVTM, ANQGSEA. The CDR3 runs 12 residues. V was cut by 4 bases and J by 1 base, with 7 bases left in between. CDR3 residues: CSVVPSQETQYF. The CDR3 coding sequence is TGCAGCGTTGTACCCAGCCAAGAGACCCAGTACTTC. Full variable domain (rest looked up from reference TRBV29-1 and TRBJ2-5): SAVISQKPSRDICQRGTSLTIQCQVDSQVTMMFWYRQQPGQSLTLIATANQGSEATYESGFVIDKFPISRPNLTFSTLTVSNMSPEDSSIYLCSVVPSQETQYFGPGTRLLVL.

This clone was counted between two and nine times. The chain employs TRBV3-1 (or the pseudogene TRBV3-2) and TRBJ2-3; D possibly corresponds to TRBD2 (6 bases). Trimming took off 8 bases at V and 3 bases at J, with 18 bases between the two ends. Germline values: CDR1 LGHDT, CDR2 YNNKEL (reference sequence). The CDR3 is made up of 15 amino acids. The chain's CDR3 is CASSERTTPTDTQYF. DNA of the CDR3: TGTGCCAGCTCCGAACGGACTACCCCAACAGATACGCAGTATTTT.

CDR3 protein: CAISGGTGNSYEQYF. DNA for the CDR3: TGTGCCATCAGTGGGGGGACAGGAAATTCCTACGAGCAGTACTTC. This chain joins TRBV10-3 and TRBJ2-7; the match to TRBD1 covers 8 bases. V was clipped by 4 bases and J by 1 base; unmatched bases: 6. The CDR3 is 15 amino acids. CDR1 and CDR2 (germline): ENHRY, SYGVKD.

The V gene is TRBV4-1, the J gene TRBJ1-1; D not certain. V gave up 4 bases and J gave up 5 bases, with 11 bases separating them. The CDR3 totals 13 residues. Germline loops: CDR1 MGHRA, CDR2 YSYEKL. The CDR3 region is CASSLITDTEAFF. As DNA, the CDR3 is TGCGCCAGCAGCCTTATTACAGATACTGAAGCTTTCTTT.

The V call is TRBV14, the J call TRBJ1-6, with D possibly matching TRBD1 (6 bases). The CDR3 runs 20 residues. V shed 1 base and J shed 0 bases, with 19 bases lying between them. Germline CDR1 is SGHDN and CDR2 is FVKESK. This chain's CDR3 is CASSQGPGQRGSSYNSPLHF. The CDR3 DNA follows: TGTGCCAGCAGCCAAGGACCGGGACAACGGGGAAGCTCCTATAATTCACCCCTCCACTTT.

V and J are TRBV15 and TRBJ2-3; 10 nucleotides line up with TRBD2. Unmatched junction bases numbered 14, after V lost 9 bases and J lost 2 bases. The germline V gene has CDR1 LNHNV and CDR2 YYDKDF (reference sequence). The CDR3 runs 17 residues. The CDR3 loop is CATTSGRAQRYTDTQYF. CDR3 in DNA: TGTGCCACGACGAGCGGGAGGGCCCAAAGATACACAGATACGCAGTATTTT. Full variable domain (rest looked up from reference TRBV15 and TRBJ2-3): DAMVIQNPRYQVTQFGKPVTLSCSQTLNHNVMYWYQQKSSQAPKLLFHYYDKDFNNEADTPDNFQSRRPNTSFCFLDIRSPGLGDTAMYLCATTSGRAQRYTDTQYFGPGTRLTVL.

The chain combines TRBV6-6 with TRBJ1-4; D gene uncertain. The CDR3 sequence is 14 residues long. V lost 9 bases, J lost 2 bases, and 13 bases lay in between. The germline V gene has CDR1 MNHNY and CDR2 SVGAGI (reference sequence). The CDR3 is CASLPQPTNEKLFF. CDR3 in DNA: TGTGCCAGTCTTCCACAGCCCACTAATGAAAAACTGTTTTTT.

The chain employs TRBV7-2 and TRBJ2-7, with 13 bases fitting TRBD2. The germline CDR1 and CDR2 sequences are SGHTA and FQGNSA. This CDR3 comprises 16 residues. V gave up 5 bases and J gave up 2 bases; unmatched junction bases: 6. In DNA form, the CDR3 reads TGTGCCAGCAGCCTAGAGGGGACTAGCGGGACCTACGAGCAGTACTTC. This translates into CASSLEGTSGTYEQYF.

The chain links TRBV11-3 to TRBJ2-2; 10 bases agree with TRBD1. Germline V gene data show CDR1 as SGHNT and CDR2 as YENEEA. V lost 5 bases to trimming and J lost 4 bases; unmatched junction nucleotides: 10. CDR3 length: 17 amino acids. CDR3 region: CASSDPWGQGRTGELFF. CDR3 DNA sequence: TGTGCCAGCAGCGACCCGTGGGGACAGGGGCGCACCGGGGAGCTGTTTTTT.

The V call is TRBV5-4, the J call TRBJ2-5, with a weak D call TRBD1 (6 bases). The V end lost 4 bases, the J end lost 2 bases, and 12 bases lay between the germline ends. From germline, CDR1 is SGHNT and CDR2 YYREEE (reference sequence). CDR3 length: 14 amino acids. CDR3 sequence reads: CASSGRDIQETQYF. For the CDR3, the DNA is TGTGCCAGCAGCGGCCGGGACATTCAAGAGACCCAGTACTTC.

V usage is TRBV10-1 and J usage is TRBJ2-7, with 10 bases that match TRBD1. CDR3 size: 13 residues. Trimming at V came to 6 bases and at J to 5 bases, leaving 4 bases not matched to a gene. Germline V gene lookup returns CDR1 WNHNN and CDR2 SYGVQD (reference sequence). CDR3 residues: CASRDRGTDEQYF. CDR3 DNA: TGCGCCAGCAGGGACAGGGGGACCGACGAGCAGTACTTC.

The chain recombines TRBV18 with TRBJ1-5; tentatively, D is TRBD1 (5 bases). This CDR3 has 13 residues. Trimming stripped 4 bases from V and 5 bases from J, with 9 bases between. CDR1 is KGHSH, CDR2 LQKENI, per germline. The CDR3 DNA sequence: TGTGCCAGCTCACTAGGGGCTGATCAGCCCCAGCATTTT. It specifies CASSLGADQPQHF.

This chain links TRBV7-2 with TRBJ1-6; 7 bases are shared with TRBD1. The germline V gene encodes CDR1 SGHTA and CDR2 FQGNSA. Trimming at V came to 5 bases and at J to 6 bases, leaving 7 bases not matched to a gene. This CDR3 has 15 residues. CDR3 residues: CASSTSGQINSPLHF. The DNA for the CDR3 is TGTGCCAGCAGCACCTCGGGACAGATTAATTCACCCCTCCACTTT.

The V call is TRBV30, the J call TRBJ2-6; a possible D gene is TRBD2 (5 bases). This CDR3 is built from 15 residues. Trimming stripped 0 bases from V and 1 base from J, with 7 bases between. The germline CDR1 and CDR2 sequences are GTSNPN and SVGIG (reference sequence). In DNA form, the CDR3 reads TGTGCCTGGAGTGTCGGAGGATCTGGGGCCAACGTCCTGACTTTC. Amino acid sequence: CAWSVGGSGANVLTF.